This TCR beta chain was sequenced for a study of identical twins. General study findings and limits: Analyses of zero insertions could, in part, be confounded by invariant MAIT and iNKT cells.

The CDR3 covers 13 residues. V was shortened by 2 bases and J by 15 bases, with 17 bases between the two germline ends. The germline CDR1 and CDR2 sequences are MDHEN and SYDVKM. This clonotype was detected a few times. What it binds is not known. TCRdb reprocessed the 5' RACE reads with MiXCR, giving one entry per CDR3 protein. Here the sample spans about 260,000 distinct CDR3 sequences, approximately 7% being singletons. These data also formed part of another study, on yellow fever vaccine responses in identical twins.

Sample: memory (CD45RO+) T cells sorted from blood. The clonotype originates from a woman between 18 and 29 years old in good health. The chain combines TRBV28 with TRBJ2-1; D gene uncertain. CDR3 amino acids: CASSLKEAIVRFF. CDR3 nucleotides: TGTGCCAGCAGTTTAAAAGAGGCCATCGTGCGGTTCTTC.